This T cell receptor (beta chain) was captured by sequencing in a study of T cell responses to AZD1222 COVID-19 vaccine. This clone was detected once. Its target is unknown. General study points: Across the whole spike, CD4 TCRs peaked at regions 160-218 and 743-854.

Repertoires were generated with immunoSEQ multiplex PCR, while TCRdb's copy carries only in-frame clones and drops some. The sample has approximately 100,000 clones; 80% to 95% are singletons. Germline V lookup: CDR1 LGHDT, CDR2 YNNKEL (reference sequence). Germline trimming cut 1 base from V and 6 bases from J; bases unmatched to any gene: 5. The CDR3 is 15 amino acids. Sequences were derived from peripheral blood, sampled on day 0 of AZD1222 vaccination. The gene calls are TRBV3-1 (or the pseudogene TRBV3-2) and TRBJ1-2; 10 bases align to TRBD1. This sequence originates from an adult in good health. CDR3 DNA: TGTGCCAGCAGCCAAGCCGGACAGGGGGGGAATGGCTACACCTTC. Amino acids: CASSQAGQGGNGYTF.